The 22 T cell receptor beta chains given below trace back to one sample, sequenced in a study of blood T cell repertoires in COVID-19. Profiling relied on immunoSEQ multiplex PCR, and the TCRdb table lists in-frame clones only, not all of them. The table includes approximately 70,000 clones, around nine tenths detected once. The sequencing sample was made of peripheral blood. These receptors were taken from a human donor in a cohort sampled during active COVID-19.

V usage is TRBV5-1 and J usage is TRBJ1-2; 10 bases are shared with TRBD1. Unmatched junction bases numbered 19, after V lost 4 bases and J lost 4 bases. The CDR3 loop spans 19 amino acids. Germline CDR1 SGHRS, CDR2 YFSETQ. The CDR3 protein is CASSQPRQGARNGPYGYTF. CDR3 in DNA: TGCGCCAGCAGCCAGCCAAGACAGGGGGCGCGAAATGGCCCCTATGGCTACACCTTC.

The CDR3 reads CARSSIGTVYEQYV. In DNA, the CDR3 is TGTGCCAGAAGCTCCATCGGGACAGTCTACGAGCAGTACGTC. This chain connects TRBV5-3 to TRBJ2-7, with TRBD1 identical over 7 bases. TRBV5-3 is reported as an ORF; its role is uncertain. The CDR3 runs 14 residues. The V segment lost 3 bases and the J segment 3 bases; nucleotides outside the gene matches: 6.

The chain joins TRBV7-2 to TRBJ2-7; 9 nucleotides line up with TRBD2. Germline CDR1 SGHTA, CDR2 FQGNSA. This CDR3 has 15 amino acids. Trimming at V came to 0 bases and at J to 1 base, leaving 1 base not matched to a gene. CDR3 in DNA: TGTGCCAGCAGCTTAGCCCTAGCGGGATCCTACGAGCAGTACGTC. Its protein product is CASSLALAGSYEQYV.

With regard to this clone: Other nucleotide sequences in the sample specify the same CDR3. The chain employs TRBV5-1 and TRBJ1-1; D not resolved. From germline, CDR1 is SGHRS and CDR2 YFSETQ. The CDR3 has 13 residues. Trimming removed 2 bases from V and 3 bases from J, with 8 bases in between. The CDR3 region is CASSFTRDTEAFF. The CDR3 coding sequence is TGCGCCAGCAGCTTCACCCGGGACACTGAAGCTTTCTTT.

The V and J genes are TRBV9 and TRBJ2-1, with 15 positions matching TRBD2. The J segment lost 0 bases and the V segment lost 4 bases, leaving 2 bases of the junction unmatched. Germline CDR1 and CDR2: SGDLS and YYNGEE. The CDR3 consists of 17 residues. The CDR3 bases are TGTGCCAGCAGCCAGGGACTAGCGGGAGGCTCCTACAATGAGCAGTTCTTC. Its protein is CASSQGLAGGSYNEQFF.

This chain links TRBV24-1 with TRBJ1-1, with D possibly TRBD1 on 5 matching bases. Trimming removed 5 bases from V and 1 base from J, with 10 bases in between. The CDR3 is 14 amino acids. Per germline, CDR1 KGHDR and CDR2 SFDVKD. The CDR3 reads CATSAARENTEAFF. The CDR3 DNA reads as TGTGCCACCAGTGCCGCCAGGGAGAACACTGAAGCTTTCTTT.

The chain is built from TRBV7-3 and TRBJ2-2; 7 nucleotides align to TRBD1. This CDR3 is 16 amino acids long. After removal of 5 bases from V and 8 bases from J, the junction contained 14 bases not matched to a gene. Germline V gene lookup returns CDR1 SGHTA and CDR2 FQGTGA. CDR3 in DNA: TGTGCCAGCAGCCTAAGACAGGGTATCTTGTCAGGGGAGCTGTTTTTT. Amino acid sequence: CASSLRQGILSGELFF.

This clone was seen once. The V and J genes are TRBV5-4 and TRBJ2-5; 10 bases match TRBD1. Germline V gives CDR1 SGHNT, CDR2 YYREEE (reference sequence). The CDR3 contains 15 residues. V lost 5 bases to trimming and J lost 3 bases; unmatched junction nucleotides: 7. CDR3: CASSRTGGIEETQYF. As DNA, the CDR3 is TGTGCCAGCAGTAGGACAGGGGGAATAGAAGAGACCCAGTACTTC.

CDR3 loop: CAWSLMEGRGGELFF. The CDR3, as DNA: TGTGCCTGGAGTTTAATGGAGGGCCGGGGCGGGGAGCTGTTTTTT. The chain carries TRBV30 and TRBJ2-2, with D tentatively TRBD2 (6 bases). Germline values: CDR1 GTSNPN, CDR2 SVGIG (reference sequence). There are 15 residues in the CDR3. Trimming pared 2 bases from V and 7 bases from J, leaving 17 bases between.

The V gene is TRBV19, the J gene TRBJ2-7, with D perhaps matching TRBD2 (6 bases). The germline gives CDR1 LNHDA, CDR2 SQIVND (reference sequence). Trimming pared 4 bases from V and 7 bases from J, leaving 14 bases between. This CDR3 comprises 13 residues. The CDR3, as DNA: TGTGCCAGTAGTACGACAAGGGCGGGGGAGCAGTACTTC. This encodes CASSTTRAGEQYF.

This sequence joins TRBV27 and TRBJ2-1, with D hard to call. CDR3 size: 11 residues. Trimming took 6 bases from V and 10 from J, leaving 10 bases between them. In germline, CDR1 is MNHEY, CDR2 SMNVEV (reference sequence). The CDR3 sequence is CASSSTWEQFF. Here the CDR3 DNA reads TGTGCCAGCAGCTCTACGTGGGAGCAGTTCTTC.

The chain recombines TRBV2 with TRBJ2-1; TRBD1 agrees at 12 bases. The CDR3 is made up of 18 amino acids. J lost 4 bases, V lost 4 bases, and 11 bases had no gene match. In germline, CDR1 is SNHLY, CDR2 FYNNEI. The DNA for the CDR3 is TGTGCCAGCAGTGCGAGCTCCGGGACAGGGGGCGGGTACAATGAGCAGTTCTTC. Its translation is CASSASSGTGGGYNEQFF. The full variable domain, rest sourced from reference TRBV2 and TRBJ2-1, is EPEVTQTPSHQVTQMGQEVILRCVPISNHLYFYWYRQILGQKVEFLVSFYNNEISEKSEIFDDQFSVERPDGSNFTLKIRSTKLEDSAMYFCASSASSGTGGGYNEQFFGPGTRLTVL.

CDR3 DNA: TGCGCCAGCAGCGTGGAAGGACTAGCCACCGGGGAGCTGTTTTTT. Protein product: CASSVEGLATGELFF. The gene calls are TRBV5-1 and TRBJ2-2, with TRBD2 matching 8 bases. This CDR3 comprises 15 residues. The germline V gene has CDR1 SGHRS and CDR2 YFSETQ. V shed 4 bases and J 4 bases; nucleotides not matched to a gene: 6.

The chain carries TRBV30 and TRBJ2-3, with D unresolved. This CDR3 contains 11 residues. Per germline, CDR1 GTSNPN and CDR2 SVGIG (reference sequence). The ends were cut back, 5 bases at V and 5 bases at J, with 8 bases in the middle. CDR3 sequence reads: CAWLTRDTQYF. As DNA, the CDR3 is TGTGCCTGGCTCACGAGAGATACGCAGTATTTT.

The chain joins TRBV10-3 to TRBJ2-7; TRBD2 is a possible D gene (6 bases). This CDR3 spans 13 amino acids. Germline V gene lookup returns CDR1 ENHRY and CDR2 SYGVKD. Trimming took 11 bases from V and 0 from J, leaving 14 bases between them. This CDR3 reads CASSSGDSYEQYF. The CDR3 DNA reads TGTGCCTCATCGTCGGGGGACTCCTACGAGCAGTACTTC.

J is TRBJ2-1 and V is TRBV5-4, with D tentatively TRBD2 (5 bases). CDR1 SGHNT and CDR2 YYREEE come from the germline V gene (reference sequence). The length of the CDR3 is 17 residues. The V and J ends lost 1 base and 0 bases respectively, with 14 bases between them. This CDR3 is CASSLWSGRGSYNEQFF. The CDR3 DNA reads as TGTGCCAGCAGCTTGTGGAGCGGCCGGGGCTCCTACAATGAGCAGTTCTTC.

This chain links TRBV6-5 with TRBJ2-7, with 10 bases identical to TRBD2. CDR3 length: 15 amino acids. V trimming: 6 bases; J trimming: 2 bases; junction bases outside the gene matches: 7. Looked up from germline, CDR1 is MNHEY and CDR2 is SVGAGI. The CDR3 nucleotides are TGTGCCAGCAGCGTCAGACTAGCGGGTCCCTACGAGCAGTACGTC. Translation gives CASSVRLAGPYEQYV.

This clone was counted only a few times. The chain links TRBV5-4 to TRBJ1-5, with 9 bases that match TRBD1. Germline assignment: CDR1 SGHNT and CDR2 YYREEE (reference sequence). J gave up 2 bases and V 4 bases, and 13 bases lay outside the gene matches. This CDR3 contains 18 residues. The CDR3 coding sequence is TGTGCCAGCAGCCATCATTCCGGGACAGGGCAAGGCAATCAGCCCCAGCATTTT. Its translation is CASSHHSGTGQGNQPQHF.

The chain uses TRBV2 and TRBJ2-4, with D tentatively TRBD1 (6 bases). CDR1 SNHLY and CDR2 FYNNEI come from the germline V gene. The CDR3 extends over 13 amino acids. Trimming took 6 bases from V and 5 from J, leaving 11 bases between them. The CDR3 nucleotides are TGTGCCAGCAGGAGGCAGGGGCAAAACATTCAGTACTTC. This translates into CASRRQGQNIQYF. The complete variable domain, with remaining parts taken from reference TRBV2 and TRBJ2-4, reads EPEVTQTPSHQVTQMGQEVILRCVPISNHLYFYWYRQILGQKVEFLVSFYNNEISEKSEIFDDQFSVERPDGSNFTLKIRSTKLEDSAMYFCASRRQGQNIQYFGAGTRLSVL.

The rearrangement joins TRBV29-1 to TRBJ2-7; 7 bases agree with TRBD2. Germline CDR1 is SQVTM and CDR2 is ANQGSEA. J lost 4 bases, V lost 5 bases, and 8 bases had no gene match. This CDR3 has 13 amino acids. In DNA, the CDR3 is TGCAGCGTTACGGCGGGAGTGGGGTACGAGCAGTACTTC. Translation gives CSVTAGVGYEQYF.

The V and J genes are TRBV2 and TRBJ1-5; TRBD1 matches 9 bases. Trimming cost V 3 bases and J 3 bases; bases outside gene matches: 6. Germline V CDR1 and CDR2: SNHLY, FYNNEI. This CDR3 is 16 amino acids long. The DNA for the CDR3 is TGTGCCAGCAGTGACGCGGGGACAGGGAACAATCAGCCCCAGCATTTT. This translates into CASSDAGTGNNQPQHF.

The rearrangement uses TRBV5-6 and TRBJ1-2; D unresolved. The CDR3 covers 19 residues. Germline V CDR1 and CDR2: SGHDT, YYEEEE. The V end was cut by 3 bases, the J end by 3 bases, with 27 bases between. CDR3: CASSSGPFVYLSIDYGYTF. The CDR3 DNA follows: TGTGCCAGCAGCTCAGGCCCCTTCGTCTATCTATCTATAGACTATGGCTACACCTTC. Full variable domain (outside the CDR3, taken from reference TRBV5-6 and TRBJ1-2): DAGVTQSPTHLIKTRGQQVTLRCSPKSGHDTVSWYQQALGQGPQFIFQYYEEEERQRGNFPDRFSGHQFPNYSSELNVNALLLGDSALYLCASSSGPFVYLSIDYGYTFGSGTRLTVV.